This is a list of T cell receptor beta chains from one sample in a study of metastatic and nonmetastatic thyroid tumors. TCRdb re-called the PCR reads with MiXCR. The sample has about 19,000 clones; 35% to 40% are singletons. The material sequenced was tumor tissue. These receptors were taken from a female donor with papillary thyroid cancer or a benign thyroid nodule (not recorded which). Some clones in this sample may be carry-over from other donors' samples. The CDR3 runs from the conserved cysteine through the conserved F or W. Each record gives: CDR3 DNA, CDR3 protein, J gene, V gene, D gene, clone size. The D gene is left open where the match is weak. Rows give clone size only sometimes, using once, few, many, or a class for an expanded clone.

cdr3_nt: TGCAGTGCCGTCGGACAGAAAAATGAAAAACTGTTTTTT
cdr3_aa: CSAVGQKNEKLFF
j_call: TRBJ1-4
v_call: TRBV20-1
d_call: .
clone_size: .

cdr3_nt: TGTGCCAGTAGTGCGGGGGCCGCCGGAGGCGAGCAGTACTTC
cdr3_aa: CASSAGAAGGEQYF
j_call: TRBJ2-7
v_call: TRBV19
d_call: .
clone_size: .

cdr3_nt: TGTGCCGGCAGTTTGATCCGGGGTGACAATCAGCCCCAGCATTTT
cdr3_aa: CAGSLIRGDNQPQHF
j_call: TRBJ1-5
v_call: TRBV27
d_call: .
clone_size: .

cdr3_nt: TGTGCCAGCACTACCTTTAGCGGGAGGGAGCAGTTCTTC
cdr3_aa: CASTTFSGREQFF
j_call: TRBJ2-1
v_call: TRBV12-3/TRBV12-4
d_call: TRBD2
clone_size: many

cdr3_nt: TGTGCCAGCAGTCCAGGGGGGAACGAGCAGTACTTC
cdr3_aa: CASSPGGNEQYF
j_call: TRBJ2-7
v_call: TRBV12-3/TRBV12-4
d_call: .
clone_size: few

cdr3_nt: TGTGCCAGCTCACCTGGGGGCCCGAACACTGAAGCTTTCTTT
cdr3_aa: CASSPGGPNTEAFF
j_call: TRBJ1-1
v_call: TRBV18
d_call: .
clone_size: once

cdr3_nt: TGTGCCAGCAGGGGGCGCTTATCTGTGGACTACGAGCAGTACTTC
cdr3_aa: CASRGRLSVDYEQYF
j_call: TRBJ2-7
v_call: TRBV27
d_call: .
clone_size: few

cdr3_nt: TGTGCCGGGCAGCGGGAGCTCCACGAGCAGTACTTC
cdr3_aa: CAGQRELHEQYF
j_call: TRBJ2-7
v_call: TRBV30
d_call: TRBD2
clone_size: .

cdr3_nt: TGCGCCAGCAGCTTGGAAGGGGGCAATCAGCCCCAGCATTTT
cdr3_aa: CASSLEGGNQPQHF
j_call: TRBJ1-5
v_call: TRBV5-1
d_call: .
clone_size: .

cdr3_nt: TGTGCCAGCAGCTTGGTTACGGGGACTGTTAACTATGGCTACACCTTC
cdr3_aa: CASSLVTGTVNYGYTF
j_call: TRBJ1-2
v_call: TRBV5-2
d_call: .
clone_size: once

cdr3_nt: TGCGCCAGCAGCCCCGGGGAGGGTGCGGGCACTGAAGCTTTCTTT
cdr3_aa: CASSPGEGAGTEAFF
j_call: TRBJ1-1
v_call: TRBV5-1
d_call: .
clone_size: .

cdr3_nt: TGCAGTGCTGGGACTAGCTGGGCCCCAGATACGCAGTATTTT
cdr3_aa: CSAGTSWAPDTQYF
j_call: TRBJ2-3
v_call: TRBV20-1
d_call: TRBD2
clone_size: .

cdr3_nt: TGCGCCAGCAGCTTGTTCTCGGGATCCTCTGGAAACACCATATATTTT
cdr3_aa: CASSLFSGSSGNTIYF
j_call: TRBJ1-3
v_call: TRBV5-1
d_call: .
clone_size: .

cdr3_nt: TGTGCCAGCAGCCCGAGGCTAGGGTACACAGATACGCAGTATTTT
cdr3_aa: CASSPRLGYTDTQYF
j_call: TRBJ2-3
v_call: TRBV7-6
d_call: .
clone_size: .

cdr3_nt: TGTGCCAGCAGCCTACAGGGGTATGGCTACACCTTC
cdr3_aa: CASSLQGYGYTF
j_call: TRBJ1-2
v_call: TRBV11-1
d_call: TRBD1
clone_size: few

cdr3_nt: TGTGCCAGCAGTGAACCACTTTCACCCCTCCACTTT
cdr3_aa: CASSEPLSPLHF
j_call: TRBJ1-6
v_call: TRBV6-1
d_call: .
clone_size: few

cdr3_nt: TGTGCCAGCAGCTCAAAGGGTGCAGGGATACACAATGAGCAGTTCTTC
cdr3_aa: CASSSKGAGIHNEQFF
j_call: TRBJ2-1
v_call: TRBV13
d_call: .
clone_size: few

cdr3_nt: TGTGCCACCAGTGATAGACTAGCGGGCCCCCCCTCCTACGAGCAGTACTTC
cdr3_aa: CATSDRLAGPPSYEQYF
j_call: TRBJ2-7
v_call: TRBV24-1
d_call: TRBD2
clone_size: .

cdr3_nt: TGTGCCATCAGTGAGGTGGGGATTGGAGAGACCCAGTACTTC
cdr3_aa: CAISEVGIGETQYF
j_call: TRBJ2-5
v_call: TRBV10-3
d_call: .
clone_size: .

cdr3_nt: TGTGCCAGCAGTGAAGCCCCGGGACTAGCGCCCGGGGAGCTGTTTTTT
cdr3_aa: CASSEAPGLAPGELFF
j_call: TRBJ2-2
v_call: TRBV6-1
d_call: TRBD2
clone_size: .

cdr3_nt: TGTGCCAGCAGCTCCTTTCCTATGGGGGGTAGCTATGGCTACACCTTC
cdr3_aa: CASSSFPMGGSYGYTF
j_call: TRBJ1-2
v_call: TRBV5-5
d_call: .
clone_size: .

cdr3_nt: TGTGCCAGCAGTGACTCGACTAGCGGGAGCAATGAGCAGTTCTTC
cdr3_aa: CASSDSTSGSNEQFF
j_call: TRBJ2-1
v_call: TRBV6-4
d_call: TRBD2
clone_size: .

cdr3_nt: TGTGCCTGGTCTACGGGACGGGAAAATTCACCCCTCCACTTT
cdr3_aa: CAWSTGRENSPLHF
j_call: TRBJ1-6
v_call: TRBV30
d_call: .
clone_size: .

cdr3_nt: TGTGCCAGCAGTTTGACGGGACAGGCTGGGTCACCCCTCCACTTT
cdr3_aa: CASSLTGQAGSPLHF
j_call: TRBJ1-6
v_call: TRBV27
d_call: TRBD1
clone_size: few

cdr3_nt: TGTGCCTGGAGCCCGGGACAGGGGGCCTCACCCCTCCACTTT
cdr3_aa: CAWSPGQGASPLHF
j_call: TRBJ1-6
v_call: TRBV30
d_call: TRBD1
clone_size: few

cdr3_nt: TGCAGTGCTGGACCTAGCGGGAGTGTCGAGCAGTACTTC
cdr3_aa: CSAGPSGSVEQYF
j_call: TRBJ2-7
v_call: TRBV20-1
d_call: TRBD2
clone_size: .

cdr3_nt: TGCAGTGAGTCCCAGGGACTAGCGGGAGTTTTGTTCTTC
cdr3_aa: CSESQGLAGVLFF
j_call: TRBJ2-1
v_call: TRBV20-1
d_call: TRBD2
clone_size: .

cdr3_nt: TGCAGTGCTAGCCCCCGACTAGCGGAGGACACAGATACGCAGTATTTT
cdr3_aa: CSASPRLAEDTDTQYF
j_call: TRBJ2-3
v_call: TRBV20-1
d_call: TRBD2
clone_size: once

cdr3_nt: TGTGCCAGCAGTTACTATTCTGGACCAACCCACGAGCAGTACTTC
cdr3_aa: CASSYYSGPTHEQYF
j_call: TRBJ2-7
v_call: TRBV6-5
d_call: .
clone_size: .

cdr3_nt: TGTGCCAGCAGCGCGGCAGGGGGAGGAATGGAGACCCAGTACTTC
cdr3_aa: CASSAAGGGMETQYF
j_call: TRBJ2-5
v_call: TRBV9
d_call: .
clone_size: few

cdr3_nt: TGCAGTGCTACGCCGGCTAGCGGGAGAGATACGCAGTATTTT
cdr3_aa: CSATPASGRDTQYF
j_call: TRBJ2-3
v_call: TRBV20-1
d_call: TRBD2
clone_size: few

cdr3_nt: TGTGCCAGCAGTGACAGATGGGGGAATTCACCCCTCCACTTT
cdr3_aa: CASSDRWGNSPLHF
j_call: TRBJ1-6
v_call: TRBV6-1
d_call: .
clone_size: few

cdr3_nt: TGTGCCAGCAGTTCCGGGACAGGGACCACTGAAGCTTTCTTT
cdr3_aa: CASSSGTGTTEAFF
j_call: TRBJ1-1
v_call: TRBV12-3/TRBV12-4
d_call: TRBD1
clone_size: .

cdr3_nt: TGTGCCAGCAGCTTAGGGGACAACTACGAGCAGTACTTC
cdr3_aa: CASSLGDNYEQYF
j_call: TRBJ2-7
v_call: TRBV7-9
d_call: .
clone_size: .

cdr3_nt: TGCGCCAGCAGCCCTTTCGCGTTCCGTACCAGCTTTGACACCGGGGAGCTGTTTTTT
cdr3_aa: CASSPFAFRTSFDTGELFF
j_call: TRBJ2-2
v_call: TRBV5-1
d_call: .
clone_size: .

cdr3_nt: TGCAGCGTTGTCGGCAGGAACACCGGGGAGCTGTTTTTT
cdr3_aa: CSVVGRNTGELFF
j_call: TRBJ2-2
v_call: TRBV29-1
d_call: .
clone_size: few

cdr3_nt: TGTTCCAGCAGCCCACGGGGCGAGCAGTACTTC
cdr3_aa: CSSSPRGEQYF
j_call: TRBJ2-7
v_call: TRBV6-1
d_call: .
clone_size: few

cdr3_nt: TGTGCCAGCAGCTTCGGGAGCGGGGTCAACACCGGGGAGCTGTTTTTT
cdr3_aa: CASSFGSGVNTGELFF
j_call: TRBJ2-2
v_call: TRBV11-1
d_call: TRBD2
clone_size: .

cdr3_nt: TGTGCCAGCAGCTTAGCCGCGGGACTCTATTCCAATGAGCAGCTCTTC
cdr3_aa: CASSLAAGLYSNEQLF
j_call: TRBJ2-1
v_call: TRBV7-2
d_call: .
clone_size: few

cdr3_nt: TGTGCCAGCAGCGTAGTTGGGCGGGGTAGCACAGATACGCAGTATTTT
cdr3_aa: CASSVVGRGSTDTQYF
j_call: TRBJ2-3
v_call: TRBV9
d_call: .
clone_size: .

cdr3_nt: TGTGCCAGCAGTTACGCGGACAGGGTACCTTACTTC
cdr3_aa: CASSYADRVPYF
j_call: TRBJ2-7
v_call: TRBV6-2/TRBV6-3
d_call: TRBD1
clone_size: few

cdr3_nt: TGTGCCAGCGCAGACAGGGGAGCCTACGAGCAGTACTTC
cdr3_aa: CASADRGAYEQYF
j_call: TRBJ2-7
v_call: TRBV6-1
d_call: TRBD1
clone_size: few

cdr3_nt: TGTGCCTGGAGTGTCTCCGGGTACGAGCAGTACTTC
cdr3_aa: CAWSVSGYEQYF
j_call: TRBJ2-7
v_call: TRBV30
d_call: .
clone_size: .